A single sample is the source of the 13 T cell receptor beta chains below, sequenced in a study of blood T cell repertoires in COVID-19. The protocol was immunoSEQ multiplex PCR, while the TCRdb copy is restricted to in-frame clones and leaves out a portion. This table holds about 190,000 clones, around 87% found once. Sequencing was performed on PBMCs or T cells enriched from blood (not recorded which). The origin of the receptors is a woman aged 40-49 years in a cohort exposed to, infected with or recovered from COVID-19 (not recorded which).

The chain joins TRBV30 to TRBJ1-1; D gene ambiguous. This CDR3 comprises 12 residues. Germline loops: CDR1 GTSNPN, CDR2 SVGIG (reference sequence). Trimming cost V 4 bases and J 1 base, with 7 bases left between them. CDR3: CAWNPGNTEAFF. CDR3 bases: TGTGCCTGGAATCCGGGGAACACTGAAGCTTTCTTT.

CDR3: CASSQAGSNQPQHF. The DNA of the CDR3 is TGTGCCAGCAGCCAAGCCGGGAGCAATCAGCCCCAGCATTTT. The chain recombines TRBV3-1 (or the pseudogene TRBV3-2) with TRBJ1-5; D unresolved. The CDR3 length is 14 residues. V lost 1 base, J lost 1 base, and 5 bases lay in between. Germline values: CDR1 LGHDT, CDR2 YNNKEL (reference sequence).

This clone was detected only once. The genes are TRBV28 and TRBJ1-4; a weak D match, TRBD1 (5 bases). The CDR3 spans 14 residues. CDR1 and CDR2 (germline): MDHEN, SYDVKM. Between the trimmed V and J ends, which lost 2 bases and 5 bases, there was a span of 9 bases. This chain's CDR3 is CASSLGAANEKLFF. The CDR3, as DNA: TGTGCCAGCAGTTTAGGGGCAGCAAATGAAAAACTGTTTTTT.

The rearrangement uses TRBV9 and TRBJ2-1; 11 nucleotides align to TRBD1. Per germline, CDR1 SGDLS and CDR2 YYNGEE. J lost 8 bases, V lost 4 bases, and 5 bases had no gene match. CDR3 length: 14 residues. CDR3 nucleotides: TGTGCCAGCAGCAGGGACAGGGGGAGGGATGAGCAGTTCTTC. This translates into CASSRDRGRDEQFF.

The genes are TRBV27 and TRBJ1-6; possible D gene TRBD1, 6 bases. CDR1 is MNHEY, CDR2 SMNVEV, per germline (reference sequence). The V end lost 1 base, the J end lost 13 bases, and 14 bases lay between the germline ends. The CDR3 is 14 residues long. CDR3 bases: TGTGCCAGCAGTTTATTGGCAGGGGTGACGCCCCTCCACTTT. Protein: CASSLLAGVTPLHF.

The chain recombines TRBV11-2 with TRBJ1-4; 9 bases line up with TRBD1. The CDR3 totals 15 residues. J was trimmed by 7 bases and V by 5 bases; bases with no gene match: 8. Per germline, CDR1 SGHAT and CDR2 FQNNGV. The CDR3 nucleotides read TGTGCCAGCAGCCGCACAGGGGGCGGGAGTGAAAAACTGTTTTTT. Its translation: CASSRTGGGSEKLFF.

This clone was found a few times. The V and J genes are TRBV9 and TRBJ1-1; D is unclear. CDR3 size: 10 residues. The V gene lost 3 bases and the J gene lost 11 bases, with 8 bases spanning the gap. Per germline, CDR1 SGDLS and CDR2 YYNGEE. CDR3 loop: CASSGGEAFF. The DNA for the CDR3 is TGTGCCAGCAGCGGCGGGGAGGCTTTCTTT.

The J gene is TRBJ1-1, the V gene TRBV6-5; 9 bases agree with TRBD1. With V trimmed by 6 bases and J by 8 bases, 4 bases remained unmatched. This CDR3 comprises 12 residues. In germline, CDR1 is MNHEY, CDR2 SVGAGI. The CDR3 loop is CASSTGGAEAFF. The CDR3 region has the DNA TGTGCCAGCAGCACAGGGGGCGCGGAAGCTTTCTTT.

The rearrangement uses TRBV7-8 and TRBJ1-2, with TRBD1 matching 11 bases. Germline loops: CDR1 SGHVS, CDR2 FQNEAQ. This CDR3 has 16 residues. The V and J ends lost 1 base and 4 bases, in that order; junction bases with no gene match: 5. CDR3 sequence: CASSLVGTGGSYGYTF. For the CDR3, the DNA is TGTGCCAGCAGCTTAGTAGGGACAGGGGGAAGCTATGGCTACACCTTC.

The count of this clone is one. This chain links TRBV10-1 with TRBJ2-3; a weak D match, TRBD2 (6 bases). Looked up from germline, CDR1 is WNHNN and CDR2 is SYGVQD (reference sequence). This CDR3 is 13 amino acids long. Trimming removed 5 bases from V and 2 bases from J, with 8 bases in between. The CDR3 is CASSRGLTDTQYF. CDR3 nucleotides: TGCGCCAGCAGTAGGGGACTCACAGATACGCAGTATTTT.

This CDR3 reads CASSPLGQGGYGYTF. CDR3 sequence (DNA): TGTGCCAGCAGCCCTTTAGGTCAGGGGGGCTATGGCTACACCTTC. This chain uses TRBV6-6 with TRBJ1-2, with 7 bases aligning to TRBD1. The CDR3 totals 15 residues. The J segment lost 4 bases and the V segment lost 6 bases, leaving 11 bases of the junction unmatched. From germline, CDR1 is MNHNY and CDR2 SVGAGI (reference sequence).

V is TRBV9 and J is TRBJ2-3; 8 bases align to TRBD2. Per the germline V gene, CDR1 is SGDLS and CDR2 is YYNGEE. The CDR3 has 16 residues. With 2 bases clipped from V and 6 bases from J, the junction kept 11 bases outside the gene matches. The DNA of the CDR3 is TGTGCCAGCAGCGTGAAGCGGGGGCCTCGAGGGGATACGCAGTATTTT. Translated, it gives CASSVKRGPRGDTQYF.

This rearrangement joins TRBV7-8 to TRBJ1-5; 9 nucleotides match TRBD1. CDR1 and CDR2 from the germline V gene are SGHVS and FQNEAQ. Germline trimming cut 5 bases from V and 4 bases from J; bases unmatched to any gene: 9. CDR3 size: 16 residues. CDR3 sequence: CASSPRTGVLNQPQHF. In nucleotides, the CDR3 is TGTGCCAGCAGCCCCCGGACAGGGGTCCTTAATCAGCCCCAGCATTTT.